Following are 17 T cell receptor beta chains from one sample sequenced in a study of blood T cell repertoires in COVID-19 (dated by TCRdb to the early 2020s). Preparation of the library involved the immunoSEQ multiplex PCR assay. The immuneACCESS repertoire file appears here via TCRdb, limited to in-frame rearrangements. These files lack a portion of the clones; in checked studies, under half of the deficit traces to unresolved V genes, and the cause of the others is not known. The sample has roughly 97,000 clones on record, 84% of them singletons. The ten largest clones represent under 30% of the sample. Material for sequencing was peripheral blood. The receptors shown here come from a man aged 55 to 70 with acute or convalescent COVID-19.

CDR3: CASTRTSQGETQYF. As DNA, the CDR3 is TGCGCCAGCACCAGGACCTCCCAGGGGGAGACCCAGTACTTC. This chain uses TRBV4-1 with TRBJ2-5; a possible D gene is TRBD1 (6 bases). CDR1 is MGHRA, CDR2 YSYEKL, per germline. The CDR3 runs to 14 residues. V shed 7 bases and J shed 5 bases, with 17 bases lying between them.

The chain carries TRBV10-2 and TRBJ1-6; 7 nucleotides match TRBD1. CDR1 and CDR2 from the germline V gene are WSHSY and SAAADI. V shed 0 bases and J 0 bases; nucleotides not matched to a gene: 8. The CDR3 has 19 amino acids. CDR3 region: CASSESKFSGGSYNSPLHF. CDR3 coding DNA: TGCGCCAGCAGTGAGTCGAAATTTTCAGGGGGCTCCTATAATTCACCCCTCCACTTT.

This clone was seen more than once but under ten times. This same CDR3 is encoded by further DNA sequences in the sample. The chain is built from TRBV18 and TRBJ1-4; D is perhaps TRBD1 (5 bases). The V end was cut by 3 bases, the J end by 3 bases, with 11 bases between. In germline, CDR1 is KGHSH, CDR2 LQKENI. The CDR3 spans 15 residues. The chain's CDR3 is CASSPDRDSNEKLFF. DNA for the CDR3: TGTGCCAGCTCACCCGACCGGGACTCTAATGAAAAACTGTTTTTT.

The chain is built from TRBV18 and TRBJ2-7; 8 bases match TRBD2. The CDR3 has 16 residues. The V gene's germline CDR1 is KGHSH and CDR2 LQKENI. Trimming at V came to 4 bases and at J to 3 bases, leaving 11 bases not matched to a gene. The CDR3 region is CASSQTQRERLYEQYV. CDR3 nucleotide sequence: TGTGCCAGCTCACAGACTCAGCGGGAGAGGCTCTACGAGCAGTACGTC.

Only one count was recorded for this clone. The V call is TRBV27, the J call TRBJ2-7, with 9 bases fitting TRBD2. Looked up from germline, CDR1 is MNHEY and CDR2 is SMNVEV (reference sequence). J lost 5 bases, V lost 6 bases, and 8 bases had no gene match. The CDR3 covers 14 residues. CDR3 sequence reads: CASRISGSSHEQYV. CDR3 nucleotide sequence: TGTGCCAGCAGGATTAGCGGGAGTAGCCACGAGCAGTACGTC.

The rearrangement uses TRBV29-1 and TRBJ1-2; TRBD1 aligns across 8 bases. CDR1 and CDR2 from the germline V gene are SQVTM and ANQGSEA. Unmatched junction bases numbered 14, after V lost 5 bases and J lost 6 bases. The CDR3 is 15 residues long. The CDR3: CSVRRGGRGRDGYTF. DNA for the CDR3: TGCAGCGTTCGTCGAGGGGGCAGGGGGCGAGATGGCTACACCTTC.

The genes are TRBV28 and TRBJ1-5; the D gene is possibly TRBD1 (6 bases). The CDR3 loop spans 15 amino acids. Trimming shortened V by 8 bases and J by 0 bases, and 14 bases separated the two germline ends. CDR1 is MDHEN and CDR2 is SYDVKM in the germline V gene. The CDR3 DNA sequence: TGTGCCAGCCGGGGGGCCGACTATAGCAATCAGCCCCAGCATTTT. Translating gives CASRGADYSNQPQHF.

The genes are TRBV11-2 and TRBJ1-6, with TRBD1 as a possible D gene (5 bases). Germline values: CDR1 SGHAT, CDR2 FQNNGV. This CDR3 is built from 14 residues. The germline V and J ends were trimmed by 2 bases and 10 bases, with 12 bases remaining between them. The CDR3 sequence: CASSLSGWGSPLHF. CDR3 bases: TGTGCCAGCAGCTTATCAGGGTGGGGATCACCCCTCCACTTT.

The gene calls are TRBV3-1 (or the pseudogene TRBV3-2) and TRBJ2-2; maybe TRBD1 (6 bases). The CDR3 sequence is 14 residues long. The ends were cut back, 3 bases at V and 6 bases at J, with 11 bases in the middle. CDR1 and CDR2 (germline): LGHDT, YNNKEL (reference sequence). The CDR3 DNA follows: TGTGCCAGCAGCCAGGGGACATTTTCCGGGGAGCTGTTTTTT. It translates to CASSQGTFSGELFF.

This rearrangement joins TRBV7-2 to TRBJ1-6, with D possibly TRBD1 on 5 matching bases. CDR1 is SGHTA, CDR2 FQGNSA, per germline. The CDR3 length is 13 residues. Deletions cut 2 bases from V and 14 bases from J, with 13 bases between. The CDR3 coding sequence is TGTGCCAGCAGCTTACAGGGTTTTCGGACCCTCCACTTT. This encodes CASSLQGFRTLHF.

The chain is built from TRBV10-3 and TRBJ2-7, with 9 bases identical to TRBD1. In germline, CDR1 is ENHRY, CDR2 SYGVKD. The length of the CDR3 is 19 residues. V was clipped by 10 bases and J by 3 bases; unmatched bases: 25. The CDR3, as DNA: TGTGCCACCACGCCCAGGGGGACAGGGAACATTGGGGTGATCTACGAGCAGTACTTC. This encodes CATTPRGTGNIGVIYEQYF.

This chain joins TRBV7-8 and TRBJ2-5; TRBD2 matches 10 bases. The trim removed 1 base at V and 5 bases at J, leaving 7 bases unmatched. The CDR3 length is 16 residues. CDR1 and CDR2 from the germline V gene are SGHVS and FQNEAQ. The CDR3 DNA sequence: TGTGCCAGCAGCTTAGAGGCAGCGGGAGGGTTGGAGACCCAGTACTTC. Translation gives CASSLEAAGGLETQYF.

This chain uses TRBV19 with TRBJ2-7; 7 bases agree with TRBD1. J lost 2 bases, V lost 5 bases, and 6 bases had no gene match. The CDR3 is 14 residues long. The germline gives CDR1 LNHDA, CDR2 SQIVND (reference sequence). The CDR3 loop reads CASSLGQTPYEQYF. CDR3 coding DNA: TGTGCCAGTAGTCTGGGACAGACACCCTACGAGCAGTACTTC. Looking up the rest from reference TRBV19 and TRBJ2-7 gives the full variable domain: DGGITQSPKYLFRKEGQNVTLSCEQNLNHDAMYWYRQDPGQGLRLIYYSQIVNDFQKGDIAEGYSVSREKKESFPLTVTSAQKNPTAFYLCASSLGQTPYEQYFGPGTRLTVT.

This rearrangement joins TRBV7-9 to TRBJ1-2, with TRBD1 identical over 7 bases. Trimming took 3 bases from V and 4 from J; bases not matched to a gene: 11. Per germline, CDR1 SEHNR and CDR2 FQNEAQ (reference sequence). The CDR3 is 16 residues long. The CDR3 spells CASSFDLDRRIYGYTF. CDR3 nucleotide sequence: TGTGCCAGCAGCTTCGACCTGGACAGGAGAATCTATGGCTACACCTTC.

The chain uses TRBV5-8 and TRBJ1-1; 8 bases are shared with TRBD1. CDR1 is SGHTS and CDR2 is YDEGEE in the germline V gene. The CDR3 length is 16 residues. V trimming: 1 base; J trimming: 4 bases; junction bases outside the gene matches: 9. CDR3 residues: CASSLTGGRRVTEAFF. CDR3 nucleotides: TGTGCCAGCAGCTTGACAGGGGGTAGACGTGTCACTGAAGCTTTCTTT.

The chain recombines TRBV29-1 with TRBJ2-7; 9 bases fit TRBD2. The CDR3 runs to 17 residues. Trimming at V came to 0 bases and at J to 6 bases, leaving 15 bases not matched to a gene. The germline V gene encodes CDR1 SQVTM and CDR2 ANQGSEA. The CDR3 DNA reads TGCAGCGTTGAAGATCATCTAGCGGGGCCTCGGGAATCCGAGCAGTACTTC. Translation: CSVEDHLAGPRESEQYF.

The rearrangement uses TRBV7-2 and TRBJ2-5; TRBD2 matches 11 bases. Per germline, CDR1 SGHTA and CDR2 FQGNSA. Losses at the gene ends were 5 bases for V and 5 bases for J; bases not matched to a gene: 7. CDR3 length: 15 amino acids. This chain's CDR3 is CASSLTSGKWETQYF. CDR3 in DNA: TGTGCCAGCAGCCTGACTAGCGGGAAATGGGAGACCCAGTACTTC.